The clone carrying this T cell receptor (beta chain) was counted a few times. This specimen comes from a study of patients and donors after allogeneic stem cell transplantation. V trimming: 7 bases; J trimming: 4 bases; junction bases outside the gene matches: 6. The length of the CDR3 is 15 residues. Germline assignment: CDR1 MDHEN and CDR2 SYDVKM. Each CDR3 protein is one row after TCRdb ran MiXCR on the RT-PCR reads. The sample shows approximately 430,000 distinct CDR3 sequences, 16% of them seen only once. The chain uses TRBV28 and TRBJ2-2; 10 bases map to TRBD1. Sequencing input: blood, either unsorted or a sorted T cell fraction (not recorded which). The sequence was obtained from a human donor who was either an allogeneic HSCT recipient or a stem cell or donor lymphocyte infusion donor (not recorded which). It is not recorded whose cells these are; they may come from a transplant donor. The CDR3 loop reads CASTQGQGRTGELFF. The CDR3 DNA sequence: TGTGCCAGCACCCAGGGACAGGGGCGCACCGGGGAGCTGTTTTTT.